Reported below is one TCR beta chain. This sample was included in a study of blood T cell repertoires in COVID-19. The wider study: Sample material is recorded as cDNA or gDNA derived from T cells, B-cell-depleted T cells, or PBMCs.

Here immunoSEQ multiplex PCR was the method, and the copy in TCRdb shows in-frame clones only, minus some. The sample has some 150,000 clones; 65% to 85% are singletons. The sequenced material came from peripheral blood. This clonotype originated in a human donor with acute or convalescent COVID-19. The donor label of this sample is uncertain.

The CDR3 spells CASSPYSPTGVEFNQPQHF. CDR3 bases: TGTGCCAGCAGTCCTTACTCTCCGACAGGGGTAGAATTCAATCAGCCCCAGCATTTT. The chain couples TRBV27 to TRBJ1-5, with TRBD1 matching over 8 bases. Unmatched junction bases numbered 18, after V lost 5 bases and J lost 3 bases. Germline values: CDR1 MNHEY, CDR2 SMNVEV (reference sequence). This CDR3 contains 19 residues.